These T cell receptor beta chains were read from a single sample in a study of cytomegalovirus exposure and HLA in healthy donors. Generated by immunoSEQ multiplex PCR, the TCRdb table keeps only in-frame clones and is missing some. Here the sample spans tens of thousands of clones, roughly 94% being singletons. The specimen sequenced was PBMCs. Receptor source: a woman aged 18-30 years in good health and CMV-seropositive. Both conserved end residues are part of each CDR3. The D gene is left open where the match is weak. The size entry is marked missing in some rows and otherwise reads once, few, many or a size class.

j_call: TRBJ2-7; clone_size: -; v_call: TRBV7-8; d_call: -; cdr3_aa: CASSPTYEQYF; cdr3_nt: TGTGCCAGCAGCCCAACCTACGAGCAGTACTTC
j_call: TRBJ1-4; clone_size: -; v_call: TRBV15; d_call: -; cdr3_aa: CATSSSVNLYTNEKLFF; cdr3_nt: TGTGCCACCAGCAGTTCAGTAAACCTTTATACTAATGAAAAACTGTTTTTT
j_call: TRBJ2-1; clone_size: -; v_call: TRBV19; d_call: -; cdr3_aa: CASSMGSHSYNEQFF; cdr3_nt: TGTGCCAGTAGTATGGGTAGCCACTCCTACAATGAGCAGTTCTTC
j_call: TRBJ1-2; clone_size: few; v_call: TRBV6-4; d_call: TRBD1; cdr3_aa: CASSKTGDAVEGYTF; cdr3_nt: TGTGCCAGCAGTAAAACAGGGGACGCGGTCGAAGGCTACACCTTC
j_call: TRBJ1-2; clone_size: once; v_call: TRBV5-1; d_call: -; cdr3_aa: CASSLSFPGAGYGYTF; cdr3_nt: TGCGCCAGCAGCTTGTCATTTCCGGGAGCGGGCTATGGCTACACCTTC
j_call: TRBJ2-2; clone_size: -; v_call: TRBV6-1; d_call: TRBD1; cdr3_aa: CASLTGDAGELFF; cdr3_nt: TGTGCCAGCCTGACAGGGGACGCCGGGGAGCTGTTTTTT
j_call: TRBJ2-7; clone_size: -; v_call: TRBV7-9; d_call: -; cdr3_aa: CASSFFPRQPGEQYF; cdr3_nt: TGTGCCAGCAGCTTTTTTCCGAGACAGCCGGGCGAGCAGTACTTC
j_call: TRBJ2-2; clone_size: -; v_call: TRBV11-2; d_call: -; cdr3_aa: CASSPRGGGTGELFF; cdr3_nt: TGTGCCAGCAGCCCCCGTGGGGGAGGCACCGGGGAGCTGTTTTTT
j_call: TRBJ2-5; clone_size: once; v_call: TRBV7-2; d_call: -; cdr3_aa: CASSLAGEVKSETQYF; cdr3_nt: TGTGCCAGCAGCTTAGCCGGGGAAGTGAAATCGGAGACCCAGTACTTC
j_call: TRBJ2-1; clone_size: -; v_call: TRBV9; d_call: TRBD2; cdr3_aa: CASSVALAGLYNEQFF; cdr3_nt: TGTGCCAGCAGCGTAGCACTAGCGGGCCTATACAATGAGCAGTTCTTC
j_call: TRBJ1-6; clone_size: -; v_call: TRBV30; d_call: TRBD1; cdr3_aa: CACADRVGSPLHF; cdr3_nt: TGTGCCTGCGCGGACAGGGTTGGCTCACCCCTCCACTTT
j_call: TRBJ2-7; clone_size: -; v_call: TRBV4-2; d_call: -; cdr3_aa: CASSPGGYEQYF; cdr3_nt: TGTGCCAGCAGCCCCGGGGGCTACGAGCAGTACTTC
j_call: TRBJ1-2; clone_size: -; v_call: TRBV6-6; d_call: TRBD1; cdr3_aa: CAIKMGQSYGYTF; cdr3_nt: TGTGCCATCAAAATGGGACAGAGTTATGGCTACACCTTC
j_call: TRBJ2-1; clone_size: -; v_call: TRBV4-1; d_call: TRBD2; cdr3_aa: CASSQVDLGLAGTNEQFF; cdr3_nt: TGCGCCAGCAGCCAAGTAGACTTAGGACTAGCGGGGACCAATGAGCAGTTCTTC
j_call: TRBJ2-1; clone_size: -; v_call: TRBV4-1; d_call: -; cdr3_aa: CASSHLYNEQFF; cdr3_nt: TGCGCCAGCAGCCATCTTTACAATGAGCAGTTCTTC
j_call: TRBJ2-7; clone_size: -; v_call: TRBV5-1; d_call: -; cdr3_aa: CASSRRQAGLNEQYF; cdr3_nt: TGCGCCAGCAGCCGCCGACAGGCAGGCTTGAACGAGCAGTACTTC
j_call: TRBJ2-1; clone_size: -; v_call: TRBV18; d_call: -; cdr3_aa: CASSPSQIDNNEQFF; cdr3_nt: TGTGCCAGCTCACCATCACAGATAGATAACAATGAGCAGTTCTTC
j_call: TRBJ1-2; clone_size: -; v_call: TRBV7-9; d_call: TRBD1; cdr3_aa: CASRTDRVLDGYTF; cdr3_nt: TGTGCCAGCAGAACAGACAGGGTATTGGATGGCTACACCTTC
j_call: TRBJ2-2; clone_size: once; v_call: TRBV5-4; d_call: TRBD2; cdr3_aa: CASSPKGLAGGTGELFF; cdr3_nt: TGTGCCAGCAGCCCGAAGGGACTAGCGGGAGGGACCGGGGAGCTGTTTTTT
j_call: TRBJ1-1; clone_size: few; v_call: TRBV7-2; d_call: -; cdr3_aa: CASRVKLNTEAFF; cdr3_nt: TGTGCCAGCCGGGTGAAGCTGAACACTGAAGCTTTCTTT
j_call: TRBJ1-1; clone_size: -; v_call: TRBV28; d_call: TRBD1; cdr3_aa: CASSLTGTGWTEAFF; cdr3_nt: TGTGCCAGCAGTCTCACCGGGACAGGGTGGACTGAAGCTTTCTTT
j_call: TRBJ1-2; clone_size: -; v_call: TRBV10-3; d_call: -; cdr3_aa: CAIAPDSSYGYTF; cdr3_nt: TGTGCCATCGCGCCGGACAGTTCCTATGGCTACACCTTC
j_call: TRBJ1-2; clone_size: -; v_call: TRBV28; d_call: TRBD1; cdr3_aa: CASSRAGTGDGYGYTF; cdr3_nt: TGTGCCAGCAGTCGTGCCGGGACAGGGGATGGCTATGGCTACACCTTC
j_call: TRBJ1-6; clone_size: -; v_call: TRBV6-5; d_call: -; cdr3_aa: CASSYPDSGSPLHF; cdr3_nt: TGTGCCAGCAGTTACCCAGACAGTGGTTCACCCCTCCACTTT
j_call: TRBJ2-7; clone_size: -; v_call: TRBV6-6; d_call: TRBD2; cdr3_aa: CASSYPERGGAYEQYF; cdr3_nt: TGTGCCAGCAGTTACCCAGAGCGGGGGGGCGCCTACGAGCAGTACTTC
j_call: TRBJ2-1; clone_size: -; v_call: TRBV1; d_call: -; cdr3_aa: CTSSPGQISYNEQFF; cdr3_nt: TGCACCAGCAGCCCGGGACAGATCTCCTACAATGAGCAGTTCTTC
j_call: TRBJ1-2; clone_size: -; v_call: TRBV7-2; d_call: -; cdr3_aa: CASSFNSEGYTF; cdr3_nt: TGTGCCAGCAGCTTCAACTCCGAGGGCTACACCTTC
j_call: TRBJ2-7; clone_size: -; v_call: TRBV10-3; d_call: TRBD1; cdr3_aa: CAISKSSGTGGRQSYEQYF; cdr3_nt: TGTGCCATCAGTAAAAGCTCCGGGACAGGGGGCCGCCAGAGCTACGAGCAGTACTTC